One T cell receptor beta chain is described in this entry. Antigen specificity is unknown. Produced via immunoSEQ multiplex PCR; TCRdb's table is partial and in-frame only. Of 2.5 million or so clones listed, approximately 94% are singletons. From germline, CDR1 is MDHEN and CDR2 SYDVKM. Trimming stripped 5 bases from V and 0 bases from J, with 16 bases between. The CDR3 sequence is 17 residues long. The data originate from a study of shared clonotypes between healthy human individuals. Study-wide points: Some clonotypes were shared by all four sorted-subset donors, while others were not shared. The non-shared ones had lower generation probabilities than the shared ones.

Sequencing was carried out using naive CD4+ T cells sorted from blood. Described subset: CD45RA+ positively selected. The source is a man in his late teens or twenties in good health. The chain carries TRBV28 and TRBJ2-2, with D perhaps TRBD1 or TRBD2 (6 bases each). Here the CDR3 DNA reads TGTGCCAGCAGTACTAGAGGGGGGCGCCCGAACACCGGGGAGCTGTTTTTT. Encoded protein: CASSTRGGRPNTGELFF.